A single sample is the source of the 13 T cell receptor beta chains below, sequenced in a study of blood T cell repertoires in COVID-19. Clones were read by immunoSEQ multiplex PCR, and TCRdb kept only the in-frame ones, dropping some. The sample records about 150,000 clones, around nine tenths being singletons. The sample was peripheral blood. These receptor sequences come from a woman between 50 and 59 years old with active or convalescent COVID-19.

The J gene is TRBJ2-7, the V gene TRBV7-8; possibly TRBD2 for D (6 bases). Between the trimmed V and J ends, which lost 8 bases and 0 bases, there was a span of 11 bases. Germline CDR1 and CDR2: SGHVS and FQNEAQ. This CDR3 comprises 13 residues. The CDR3 loop reads CASRASDSYEQYF. The CDR3 DNA sequence: TGTGCCAGCCGGGCTAGCGACTCCTACGAGCAGTACTTC.

The chain joins TRBV30 to TRBJ1-1; 11 bases are shared with TRBD1. CDR1 is GTSNPN and CDR2 is SVGIG in the germline V gene (reference sequence). The CDR3 length is 14 residues. The junction had 5 bases not matched to a gene; V was cut back by 3 bases and J by 5 bases. The CDR3 is CAWSPDRGLTEAFF. The CDR3 DNA reads TGTGCCTGGAGCCCGGACAGGGGGCTGACTGAAGCTTTCTTT.

This chain uses TRBV30 with TRBJ1-2; D is uncertain. Trimming pared 3 bases from V and 6 bases from J, leaving 14 bases between. This CDR3 spans 13 amino acids. CDR1 GTSNPN and CDR2 SVGIG come from the germline V gene (reference sequence). The CDR3 DNA follows: TGTGCCTGGAGGACACTCGGGAGCCATGGCTACACCTTC. Its translation: CAWRTLGSHGYTF.

The chain is built from TRBV11-2 and TRBJ1-1; D unclear. Deletions cut 5 bases from V and 5 bases from J, with 9 bases between. This CDR3 has 12 residues. In germline, CDR1 is SGHAT, CDR2 FQNNGV. The CDR3 bases are TGTGCCAGCAGCGACGACGGGACTGAAGCTTTCTTT. The encoded protein is CASSDDGTEAFF.

CDR3 sequence (DNA): TGTGCCAGCAGCTTGGCGGGTACCTATGGCTACACCTTC. This sequence encodes CASSLAGTYGYTF. The V call is TRBV5-8, the J call TRBJ1-2, with D unresolved. V lost 0 bases, J lost 4 bases, and 7 bases lay in between. The length of the CDR3 is 13 residues. CDR1 is SGHTS and CDR2 is YDEGEE in the germline V gene.

The V and J genes are TRBV27 and TRBJ2-7, with TRBD2 as a possible D gene (6 bases). The CDR3 has 15 residues. Trimming stripped 5 bases from V and 4 bases from J, with 18 bases between. Germline V CDR1 and CDR2: MNHEY, SMNVEV (reference sequence). In nucleotides, the CDR3 is TGTGCCAGCAGTCCCCGACTAGTTAAAAGTTACGAGCAGTACTTC. Translation: CASSPRLVKSYEQYF.

This clone came up once. The rearrangement links TRBV6-5 to TRBJ1-2, with 7 bases aligning to TRBD1. The CDR3 is 13 amino acids. V shed 6 bases, J shed 4 bases, and the junction held 5 bases outside the gene matches. The germline V gene encodes CDR1 MNHEY and CDR2 SVGAGI. The CDR3 reads CASRLGGSYGYTF. CDR3 nucleotides: TGTGCCAGCAGGTTAGGGGGCAGCTATGGCTACACCTTC.

The J gene is TRBJ2-4, the V gene TRBV9, with D possibly matching TRBD1 (5 bases). Germline V gene data show CDR1 as SGDLS and CDR2 as YYNGEE. The germline V and J ends were trimmed by 1 base and 0 bases, with 11 bases remaining between them. The CDR3 consists of 16 residues. The CDR3 coding sequence is TGTGCCAGCAGCGTATCAGGGATACTAGCCAAAAACATTCAGTACTTC. Residues: CASSVSGILAKNIQYF.

This chain links TRBV7-2 with TRBJ2-3, with 7 bases fitting TRBD2. The CDR3 is made up of 15 amino acids. V lost 3 bases, J lost 0 bases, and 3 bases stayed unmatched. The V gene's germline CDR1 is SGHTA and CDR2 FQGNSA. The CDR3 region is CASSLGGRSTDTQYF. The CDR3 DNA follows: TGTGCCAGCAGCTTGGGCGGGAGAAGCACAGATACGCAGTATTTT.

The genes are TRBV5-1 and TRBJ2-3; the D gene is possibly TRBD2 (6 bases). Trimming took 0 bases from V and 1 from J, leaving 9 bases between them. This CDR3 has 15 amino acids. In germline, CDR1 is SGHRS, CDR2 YFSETQ. CDR3 sequence (DNA): TGCGCCAGCAGCTTGGTCACGGGGGGCACAGATACGCAGTATTTT. This translates into CASSLVTGGTDTQYF.

The chain combines TRBV2 with TRBJ1-2; a possible D gene is TRBD1 (5 bases). CDR1 is SNHLY, CDR2 FYNNEI, per germline. V lost 8 bases to trimming and J lost 0 bases, with 22 bases between them. The CDR3 has 17 amino acids. The DNA for the CDR3 is TGTGCCAGCCTCCCTCTTCGCCGGTCAGGGCCTAACTATGGCTACACCTTC. Translation gives CASLPLRRSGPNYGYTF.

The chain is built from TRBV6-2 or TRBV6-3 and TRBJ2-3, with 11 bases matching TRBD2. The germline V gene has CDR1 MNHEY and CDR2 SVGEGT. The CDR3 length is 18 residues. With 4 bases clipped from V and 2 bases from J, the junction kept 11 bases outside the gene matches. Here the CDR3 DNA reads TGTGCCAGCAGTTCCCCGTTCCGACTAGCGGGATACACAGATACGCAGTATTTT. Amino acids: CASSSPFRLAGYTDTQYF.

This rearrangement joins TRBV5-4 to TRBJ1-2; weak D call: TRBD1 (5 bases). Germline CDR1 reads SGHNT; CDR2 reads YYREEE (reference sequence). The CDR3 is 14 residues long. The V and J ends lost 4 bases and 1 base respectively, with 11 bases between them. The CDR3 loop reads CASSHQTVNYGYTF. The CDR3, as DNA: TGTGCCAGCAGCCACCAGACAGTTAACTATGGCTACACCTTC.